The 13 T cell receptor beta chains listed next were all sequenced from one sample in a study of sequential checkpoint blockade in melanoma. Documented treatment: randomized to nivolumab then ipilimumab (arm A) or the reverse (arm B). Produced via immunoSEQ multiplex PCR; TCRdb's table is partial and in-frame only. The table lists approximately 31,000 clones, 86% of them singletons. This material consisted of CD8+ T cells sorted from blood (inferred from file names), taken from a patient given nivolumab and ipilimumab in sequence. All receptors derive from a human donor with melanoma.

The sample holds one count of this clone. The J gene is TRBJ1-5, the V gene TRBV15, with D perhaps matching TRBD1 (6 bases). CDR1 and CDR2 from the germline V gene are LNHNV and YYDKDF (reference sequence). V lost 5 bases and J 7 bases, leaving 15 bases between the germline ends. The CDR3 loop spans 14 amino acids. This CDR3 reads CATSVTGFGQPQHF. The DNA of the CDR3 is TGTGCCACCAGCGTTACAGGGTTCGGACAGCCCCAGCATTTT.

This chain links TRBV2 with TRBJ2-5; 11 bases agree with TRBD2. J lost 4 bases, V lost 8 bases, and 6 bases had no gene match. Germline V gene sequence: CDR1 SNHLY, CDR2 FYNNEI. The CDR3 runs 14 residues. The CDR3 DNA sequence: TGTGCCAGCCATACTAGCGGGGGCCGAGAGACCCAGTACTTC. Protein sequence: CASHTSGGRETQYF.

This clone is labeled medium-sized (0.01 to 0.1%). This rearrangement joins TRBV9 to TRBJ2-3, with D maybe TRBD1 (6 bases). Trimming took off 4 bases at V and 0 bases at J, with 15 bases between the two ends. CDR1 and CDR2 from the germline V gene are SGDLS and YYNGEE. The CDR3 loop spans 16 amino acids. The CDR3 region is CASSSGVPRSTDTQYF. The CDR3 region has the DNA TGTGCCAGCAGCTCAGGGGTACCTCGAAGCACAGATACGCAGTATTTT.

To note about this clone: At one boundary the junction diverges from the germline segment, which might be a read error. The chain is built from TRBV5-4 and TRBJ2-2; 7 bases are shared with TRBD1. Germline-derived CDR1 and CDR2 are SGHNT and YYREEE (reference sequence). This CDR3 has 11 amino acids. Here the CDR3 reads CASSADREMFF. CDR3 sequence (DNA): TGTGCCAGCAGTGCTGACAGGGAGATGTTTTTT.

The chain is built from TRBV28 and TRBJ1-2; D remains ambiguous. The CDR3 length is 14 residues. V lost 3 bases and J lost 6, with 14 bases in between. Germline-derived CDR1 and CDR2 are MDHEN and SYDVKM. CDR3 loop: CASSFYFTGDGYTF. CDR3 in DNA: TGTGCCAGCAGTTTTTACTTTACGGGTGATGGCTACACCTTC.

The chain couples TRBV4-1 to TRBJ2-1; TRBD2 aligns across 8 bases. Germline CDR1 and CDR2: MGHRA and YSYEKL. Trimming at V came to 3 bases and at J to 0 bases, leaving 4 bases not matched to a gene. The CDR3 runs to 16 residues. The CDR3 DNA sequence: TGCGCCAGCAGCCAGGGGACTAGGGCCTCCTACAATGAGCAGTTCTTC. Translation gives CASSQGTRASYNEQFF.

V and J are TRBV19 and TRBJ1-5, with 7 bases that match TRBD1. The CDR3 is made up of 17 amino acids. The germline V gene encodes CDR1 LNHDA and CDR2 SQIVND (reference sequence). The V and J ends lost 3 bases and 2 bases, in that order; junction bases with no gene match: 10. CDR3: CASSIVKGGWGNQPQHF. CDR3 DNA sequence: TGTGCCAGTAGTATCGTTAAAGGGGGCTGGGGCAATCAGCCCCAGCATTTT.

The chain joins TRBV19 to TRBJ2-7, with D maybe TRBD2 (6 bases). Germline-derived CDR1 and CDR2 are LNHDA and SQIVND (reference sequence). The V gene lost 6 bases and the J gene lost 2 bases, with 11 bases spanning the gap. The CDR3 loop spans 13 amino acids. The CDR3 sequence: CASSVSGTYEQYF. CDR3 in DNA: TGTGCCAGTAGCGTTAGCGGCACCTACGAGCAGTACTTC. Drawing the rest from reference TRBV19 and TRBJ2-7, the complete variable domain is DGGITQSPKYLFRKEGQNVTLSCEQNLNHDAMYWYRQDPGQGLRLIYYSQIVNDFQKGDIAEGYSVSREKKESFPLTVTSAQKNPTAFYLCASSVSGTYEQYFGPGTRLTVT.

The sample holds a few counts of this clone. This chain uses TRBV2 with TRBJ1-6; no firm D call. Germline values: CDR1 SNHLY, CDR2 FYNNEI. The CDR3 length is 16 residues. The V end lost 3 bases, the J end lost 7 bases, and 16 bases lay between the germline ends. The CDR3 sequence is CASSDYTRSGNSPLHF. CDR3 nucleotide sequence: TGTGCCAGCAGTGACTACACCCGCTCGGGGAATTCACCCCTCCACTTT.

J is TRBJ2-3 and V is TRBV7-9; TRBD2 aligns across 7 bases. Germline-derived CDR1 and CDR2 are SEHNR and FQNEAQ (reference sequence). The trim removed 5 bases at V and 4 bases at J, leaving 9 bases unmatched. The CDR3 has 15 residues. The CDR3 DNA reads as TGTGCCAGCAGCCCAGGACTGGGAGGGGCAGATACGCAGTATTTT. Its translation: CASSPGLGGADTQYF.

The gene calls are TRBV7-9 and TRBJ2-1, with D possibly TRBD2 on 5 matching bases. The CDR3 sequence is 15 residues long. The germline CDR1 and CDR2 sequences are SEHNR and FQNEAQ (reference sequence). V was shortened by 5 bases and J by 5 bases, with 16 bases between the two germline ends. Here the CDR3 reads CASSPVLRENNEQFF. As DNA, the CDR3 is TGTGCCAGCAGCCCCGTCTTGAGGGAGAACAATGAGCAGTTCTTC.

CDR3 bases: TGTGCCAGCAGCTTAGACAGGTGCGGCACTGAAGCTTTCTTT. Translated, it gives CASSLDRCGTEAFF. The V call is TRBV7-4, the J call TRBJ1-1; tentative D call: TRBD1 (5 bases). The CDR3 consists of 14 residues. Germline assignment: CDR1 SGHVT and CDR2 SQSDAQ. The V gene lost 1 base and the J gene lost 4 bases, with 10 bases spanning the gap.

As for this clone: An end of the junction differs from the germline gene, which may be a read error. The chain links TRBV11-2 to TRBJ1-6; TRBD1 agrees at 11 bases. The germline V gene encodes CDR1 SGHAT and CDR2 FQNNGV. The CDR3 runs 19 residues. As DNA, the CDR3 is TGTGCCAGCAGCCCGTGGACAGGGGGCCTTAGTTGGCCTGATTCACCCCCCCACTTT. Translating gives CASSPWTGGLSWPDSPPHF.